Below, 10 T cell receptor beta chains from the same sample are listed, as sequenced in a study of T cells after yellow fever vaccination. TCRdb independently ran MiXCR on the 5' RACE reads; one entry per CDR3 protein. The sample includes about 310,000 distinct CDR3 sequences, less than 4.5% of them seen just once. The source was PBMCs, collected on the day of the yellow fever booster vaccination. The source is a man aged 18 to 29 who received the YFV17D yellow fever vaccine.

This clonotype was counted at least ten times. CDR3: CASSQDGRQGMSEQFF. CDR3 DNA sequence: TGCGCCAGCAGCCAAGATGGCCGACAGGGAATGAGTGAGCAGTTCTTC. The rearrangement links TRBV4-1 to TRBJ2-1; 7 nucleotides align to TRBD1. The CDR3 is 16 residues long. V trimming: 0 bases; J trimming: 9 bases; junction bases outside the gene matches: 11. Germline CDR1 and CDR2: MGHRA and YSYEKL.

This clonotype appeared many times. The chain links TRBV9 to TRBJ1-1; 8 bases line up with TRBD1. V dropped 3 bases and J dropped 1; count of bases not matched to a gene: 5. Germline loops: CDR1 SGDLS, CDR2 YYNGEE. This CDR3 is built from 15 residues. CDR3 residues: CASSAGTGQNTEAFF. CDR3 coding DNA: TGTGCCAGCAGCGCCGGGACAGGACAGAACACTGAAGCTTTCTTT. Supplemented by reference TRBV9 and TRBJ1-1, the full variable domain reads DSGVTQTPKHLITATGQRVTLRCSPRSGDLSVYWYQQSLDQGLQFLIQYYNGEERAKGNILERFSAQQFPDLHSELNLSSLELGDSALYFCASSAGTGQNTEAFFGQGTRLTVV.

This clonotype was seen only a few times. This sequence joins TRBV18 and TRBJ1-6, with D perhaps TRBD1 (5 bases). This CDR3 is built from 16 residues. CDR1 is KGHSH, CDR2 LQKENI, per germline. V lost 0 bases and J 8 bases, leaving 14 bases between the germline ends. CDR3 region: CASSPPSRQKDSPLHF. The DNA of the CDR3 is TGTGCCAGCTCACCACCGTCAAGACAGAAGGATTCACCCCTCCACTTT.

The chain joins TRBV20-1 to TRBJ2-1; D gene uncertain. The CDR3 is 13 residues long. The germline V gene encodes CDR1 DFQATT and CDR2 SNEGSKA (reference sequence). V gave up 3 bases and J gave up 4 bases, with 10 bases separating them. CDR3 coding DNA: TGCAGTGCTAGTTCCCCCCAATACAATGAGCAGTTCTTC. It encodes CSASSPQYNEQFF.

The chain carries TRBV2 and TRBJ1-5; D is uncertain. V was shortened by 6 bases and J by 5 bases, with 8 bases between the two germline ends. CDR3 length: 12 residues. In germline, CDR1 is SNHLY, CDR2 FYNNEI. Here the CDR3 DNA reads TGTGCCAGCAGGCCGGGAGATCAGCCCCAGCATTTT. Protein: CASRPGDQPQHF.

In its sample, this clonotype was seen a few times. The chain recombines TRBV11-2 with TRBJ2-3, with D unclear. The CDR3 totals 16 residues. Per the germline V gene, CDR1 is SGHAT and CDR2 is FQNNGV. V lost 5 bases, J lost 0 bases, and 15 bases lay in between. DNA of the CDR3: TGTGCCAGCAGCAGTGGGCGCAAAACTAGCACAGATACGCAGTATTTT. Its translation is CASSSGRKTSTDTQYF.

The rearrangement joins TRBV7-3 to TRBJ1-1; TRBD1 matches at 10 bases. Looked up from germline, CDR1 is SGHTA and CDR2 is FQGTGA. The CDR3 runs to 17 residues. Trimming took 2 bases from V and 1 from J; bases not matched to a gene: 7. The CDR3 reads CASSLLGQGNGNTEAFF. CDR3 in DNA: TGTGCCAGCAGCTTACTGGGACAGGGGAATGGGAACACTGAAGCTTTCTTT.

The table lists this clonotype with many counts. The chain carries TRBV7-3 and TRBJ2-1; tentative D call: TRBD2 (5 bases). The germline CDR1 and CDR2 sequences are SGHTA and FQGTGA. V was clipped by 3 bases and J by 8 bases, with 17 bases between them. This CDR3 has 15 amino acids. CDR3 nucleotide sequence: TGTGCCAGCAGCTTCGGTGCCACTTACGGGGATGAGCAGTTCTTC. Its translation: CASSFGATYGDEQFF.

This clonotype was picked up many times. The chain joins TRBV7-2 to TRBJ2-5; TRBD2 agrees at 16 bases. V was pared by 3 bases and J by 4 bases, with 5 bases of the junction left unmatched. The CDR3 runs 17 residues. CDR1 and CDR2 from the germline V gene are SGHTA and FQGNSA. The CDR3 spells CASSFGTSGGAAETQYF. For the CDR3, the DNA is TGTGCCAGCAGCTTCGGGACTAGCGGGGGGGCCGCAGAGACCCAGTACTTC.

This clonotype was seen ten or more times. This chain uses TRBV12-3 or TRBV12-4 with TRBJ1-2; 8 bases map to TRBD1. Unmatched junction bases numbered 6, after V lost 7 bases and J lost 5 bases. The CDR3 is made up of 13 amino acids. The CDR3 is CASILTGAYGYTF. CDR3 nucleotide sequence: TGTGCCAGCATCCTGACAGGGGCGTATGGCTACACCTTC.